The 26 T cell receptor beta chains below all came from one sample that was sequenced in a study of shared clonotypes between healthy human individuals. Method: immunoSEQ multiplex PCR; TCRdb's copy keeps in-frame clones and lacks some. Of about 600,000 clones in the sample, 95% to 96% were seen once. Only CD45RO-negative cells positively selected for CCR7 counted as naive CD8 cells, so terminally differentiated effector memory CD45RA+ cells were excluded. Sequenced material: naive CD8+ T cells sorted from blood. The receptors were sampled from a woman in her 30s in good health.

The V call is TRBV19, the J call TRBJ1-5; the D gene is possibly TRBD1 (5 bases). The ends were cut back, 9 bases at V and 3 bases at J, with 12 bases in the middle. Per the germline V gene, CDR1 is LNHDA and CDR2 is SQIVND (reference sequence). The CDR3 has 13 amino acids. CDR3 in DNA: TGTGCCAGCCAACAGGACGCCAATCAGCCCCAGCATTTT. Its protein is CASQQDANQPQHF.

This chain connects TRBV25-1 to TRBJ2-5; possible D gene TRBD2, 6 bases. This CDR3 has 17 amino acids. CDR1 and CDR2 from the germline V gene are MGHDK and SYGVNS. V was cut by 1 base and J by 4 bases, with 19 bases left in between. The DNA of the CDR3 is TGTGCCAGCAGTGAATCCTACCCACGGGTGGAGGGAGAGACCCAGTACTTC. Translating it yields CASSESYPRVEGETQYF.

The V call is TRBV19, the J call TRBJ2-2, with D maybe TRBD1 (6 bases). The CDR3 totals 14 residues. Trimming shortened V by 11 bases and J by 7 bases, and 20 bases separated the two germline ends. CDR1 and CDR2 (germline): LNHDA, SQIVND (reference sequence). The CDR3 loop reads CAAPGTPDGGELFF. In DNA, the CDR3 is TGTGCCGCCCCCGGGACACCTGACGGCGGGGAGCTGTTTTTT. Full variable domain (outside the CDR3, taken from reference TRBV19 and TRBJ2-2): DGGITQSPKYLFRKEGQNVTLSCEQNLNHDAMYWYRQDPGQGLRLIYYSQIVNDFQKGDIAEGYSVSREKKESFPLTVTSAQKNPTAFYLCAAPGTPDGGELFFGEGSRLTVL.

The chain recombines TRBV27 with TRBJ1-4; TRBD1 aligns across 9 bases. Germline V lookup: CDR1 MNHEY, CDR2 SMNVEV (reference sequence). The CDR3 length is 14 residues. Trimming removed 5 bases from V and 3 bases from J; junction bases left unmatched: 1. CDR3 in DNA: TGTGCCAGCAGTCGACAGGGGGCTAATGAAAAACTGTTTTTT. Encoded protein: CASSRQGANEKLFF.

J is TRBJ2-2 and V is TRBV7-6; the match to TRBD2 covers 9 bases. The CDR3 has 17 residues. J gave up 5 bases and V 0 bases, and 7 bases lay outside the gene matches. Germline V gene sequence: CDR1 SGHVS, CDR2 FNYEAQ. The CDR3 is CASSLASDLAGTGELFF. DNA of the CDR3: TGTGCCAGCAGCTTAGCGAGCGATCTAGCGGGGACCGGGGAGCTGTTTTTT.

The rearrangement links TRBV27 to TRBJ2-3; TRBD2 agrees at 9 bases. The V gene end was trimmed by 8 bases and the J gene end by 4 bases; junction bases not matched to a gene: 22. Germline V gives CDR1 MNHEY, CDR2 SMNVEV (reference sequence). CDR3 length equals 19 residues. As DNA, the CDR3 is TGTGCCAGCCGACCCCACCTCCTAGCGGGATTGAATTTGGCAGATACGCAGTATTTT. It encodes CASRPHLLAGLNLADTQYF.

The chain employs TRBV29-1 and TRBJ1-1; D unresolved. Trimming left V 4 bases short and J 0 bases short, with 12 bases between. Germline CDR1 is SQVTM and CDR2 is ANQGSEA. This CDR3 spans 14 amino acids. Here the CDR3 reads CSVVSFWMNTEAFF. In DNA, the CDR3 is TGCAGCGTTGTTTCCTTCTGGATGAACACTGAAGCTTTCTTT.

This chain links TRBV6-6 with TRBJ1-2, with D uncertain. The germline V and J ends were trimmed by 2 bases and 8 bases, with 12 bases remaining between them. The germline V gene has CDR1 MNHNY and CDR2 SVGAGI (reference sequence). This CDR3 is built from 13 residues. In nucleotides, the CDR3 is TGTGCCAGCAGTTACGGCCCGGGGAAGGGCTACACCTTC. Protein: CASSYGPGKGYTF.

The rearrangement links TRBV27 to TRBJ1-5, with D hard to call. This CDR3 is built from 13 residues. Deletions cut 0 bases from V and 3 bases from J, with 3 bases between. Germline CDR1 and CDR2: MNHEY and SMNVEV (reference sequence). CDR3 bases: TGTGCCAGCAGTTTATCCAACAATCAGCCCCAGCATTTT. As protein: CASSLSNNQPQHF.

The J gene is TRBJ1-1, the V gene TRBV29-1; TRBD1 agrees at 7 bases. The germline V gene encodes CDR1 SQVTM and CDR2 ANQGSEA. The V gene end was trimmed by 6 bases and the J gene end by 3 bases; junction bases not matched to a gene: 10. CDR3 length equals 14 residues. CDR3 in DNA: TGCAGCGTACCGGGACAGACGCGGTACACTGAAGCTTTCTTT. Translated: CSVPGQTRYTEAFF.

The CDR3: CASSQADGADTQYF. CDR3 nucleotide sequence: TGCGCCAGCAGCCAAGCGGATGGGGCAGATACGCAGTATTTT. V gene TRBV4-1 combines with J gene TRBJ2-3; no definite D call. CDR1 and CDR2 (germline): MGHRA, YSYEKL. V lost 1 base and J 4 bases, leaving 9 bases between the germline ends. The CDR3 has 14 residues.

On this clone: Different DNA sequences within this sample yield the same CDR3. The chain combines TRBV5-4 with TRBJ2-7; D uncertain. Looked up from germline, CDR1 is SGHNT and CDR2 is YYREEE (reference sequence). Trimming cost V 2 bases and J 4 bases, with 10 bases left between them. This CDR3 contains 13 residues. The CDR3 region is CASSFGSLYEQYF. CDR3 in DNA: TGTGCCAGCAGCTTCGGCTCGCTTTACGAGCAGTACTTC.

This clone was seen once. The rearrangement uses TRBV28 and TRBJ2-1, with 11 nucleotides matching TRBD2. Trimming at V came to 2 bases and at J to 8 bases, leaving 5 bases not matched to a gene. The CDR3 length is 15 residues. Germline CDR1 MDHEN, CDR2 SYDVKM. CDR3 protein: CASSLLAGGLDEQFF. The CDR3 region has the DNA TGTGCCAGCAGTTTACTAGCGGGAGGATTGGATGAGCAGTTCTTC.

V is TRBV9 and J is TRBJ2-3; unclear D gene. Trimming removed 4 bases at V and 0 bases at J, with 12 bases between. CDR3 length equals 15 residues. From germline, CDR1 is SGDLS and CDR2 YYNGEE. The chain's CDR3 is CASSPYLASTDTQYF. The CDR3 coding sequence is TGTGCCAGCAGCCCCTACTTGGCTAGCACAGATACGCAGTATTTT.

Here the CDR3 DNA reads TGCGCCAGTCGTACAAGGGCGAGGGACACTGAAGCTTTCTTT. Translating gives CASRTRARDTEAFF. This rearrangement joins TRBV5-1 to TRBJ1-1; D unresolved. Germline values: CDR1 SGHRS, CDR2 YFSETQ. CDR3 length equals 14 residues. V lost 8 bases to trimming and J lost 3 bases, with 17 bases between them. Drawing the rest from reference TRBV5-1 and TRBJ1-1, the complete variable domain is KAGVTQTPRYLIKTRGQQVTLSCSPISGHRSVSWYQQTPGQGLQFLFEYFSETQRNKGNFPGRFSGRQFSNSRSEMNVSTLELGDSALYLCASRTRARDTEAFFGQGTRLTVV.

This chain joins TRBV19 and TRBJ1-4, with TRBD1 matching 7 bases. CDR1 LNHDA and CDR2 SQIVND come from the germline V gene (reference sequence). CDR3 length: 13 amino acids. Losses at the gene ends were 5 bases for V and 11 bases for J; bases not matched to a gene: 8. CDR3: CASSADRAVKLFF. The CDR3 DNA sequence: TGTGCCAGTAGTGCCGACAGGGCCGTTAAACTGTTTTTT.

This chain uses TRBV27 with TRBJ2-7; D is possibly TRBD2 (6 bases). Germline assignment: CDR1 MNHEY and CDR2 SMNVEV (reference sequence). The CDR3 sequence is 14 residues long. The V and J ends lost 0 bases and 2 bases respectively, with 8 bases between them. The DNA of the CDR3 is TGTGCCAGCAGTTTATCTAGCGGCCCCTACGAGCAGTACTTC. It codes for CASSLSSGPYEQYF.

The chain is built from TRBV4-2 and TRBJ2-7, with a tentative D call TRBD1 (5 bases). CDR1 LGHNA and CDR2 YNFKEQ come from the germline V gene. V was shortened by 4 bases and J by 4 bases, with 17 bases between the two germline ends. The CDR3 has 15 amino acids. This chain's CDR3 is CASSPSGASRYEQYF. In DNA, the CDR3 is TGTGCCAGCAGCCCCAGTGGGGCTAGTAGATACGAGCAGTACTTC.

This sequence joins TRBV19 and TRBJ1-5; D is unresolved. Trimming removed 4 bases from V and 0 bases from J, with 16 bases in between. The CDR3 loop spans 17 amino acids. CDR1 is LNHDA, CDR2 SQIVND, per germline (reference sequence). In nucleotides, the CDR3 is TGTGCCAGTAGTAGTCAGGAGAACCGTTATAGCAATCAGCCCCAGCATTTT. Translation gives CASSSQENRYSNQPQHF.

The rearrangement uses TRBV28 and TRBJ2-7; 9 bases are a match to TRBD1. The CDR3 runs 21 residues. After removal of 6 bases from V and 1 base from J, the junction contained 25 bases not matched to a gene. Germline V gene sequence: CDR1 MDHEN, CDR2 SYDVKM. CDR3 loop: CASSPLGQGDIWSLVSYEQYF. The CDR3 region has the DNA TGTGCCAGCAGCCCTTTGGGACAGGGAGATATATGGTCTCTAGTATCCTACGAGCAGTACTTC.

The chain couples TRBV5-6 to TRBJ2-7, with D possibly being TRBD1 (6 bases). V was shortened by 2 bases and J by 6 bases, with 12 bases between the two germline ends. The V gene's germline CDR1 is SGHDT and CDR2 YYEEEE. This CDR3 contains 13 residues. CDR3 nucleotides: TGTGCCAGCAGCTTTACAGGGTACCCCGAGCAGTACTTC. Translating it yields CASSFTGYPEQYF.

The table lists this clone with a few counts. The chain combines TRBV13 with TRBJ1-5, with D tentatively TRBD1 (6 bases). The CDR3 covers 13 residues. Trimming pared 7 bases from V and 4 bases from J, leaving 11 bases between. Germline V gene lookup returns CDR1 PRHDT and CDR2 FYEKMQ (reference sequence). The CDR3 here is CASTQGGNQPQHF. The CDR3 DNA follows: TGTGCCAGCACCCAAGGGGGGAATCAGCCCCAGCATTTT.

The CDR3 spells CASSSFLSGSGETQYF. The DNA for the CDR3 is TGTGCCAGCAGTTCATTTCTAAGCGGGAGTGGGGAGACCCAGTACTTC. V is TRBV28 and J is TRBJ2-5; 8 bases match TRBD2. Germline lookup yields CDR1 MDHEN and CDR2 SYDVKM. Trimming at V came to 4 bases and at J to 5 bases, leaving 12 bases not matched to a gene. The CDR3 runs 16 residues.

The chain carries TRBV7-8 and TRBJ2-1; TRBD2 is a possible D gene (5 bases). CDR1 and CDR2 from the germline V gene are SGHVS and FQNEAQ. Trimming shortened V by 1 base and J by 2 bases, and 18 bases separated the two germline ends. The CDR3 is made up of 18 amino acids. CDR3 nucleotides: TGTGCCAGCAGCTTAGAGTCCCCTCTAGCCCCAACCTACAATGAGCAGTTCTTC. It codes for CASSLESPLAPTYNEQFF.

The V and J genes are TRBV19 and TRBJ1-5; 10 nucleotides agree with TRBD1. The CDR3 length is 16 residues. Germline loops: CDR1 LNHDA, CDR2 SQIVND (reference sequence). V trimming: 5 bases; J trimming: 9 bases; junction bases outside the gene matches: 13. Written as DNA, the CDR3 is TGTGCCAGTAGTCCAGGACAGGGGGGGTATCGTCGGCCCCAGCATTTT. Its protein is CASSPGQGGYRRPQHF.

V usage is TRBV10-1 and J usage is TRBJ2-1; 11 positions agree with TRBD1. CDR1 is WNHNN, CDR2 SYGVQD, per germline (reference sequence). The CDR3 is made up of 15 amino acids. V was pared by 5 bases and J by 7 bases, with 7 bases of the junction left unmatched. The CDR3 DNA reads TGCGCCAGCAGTTCCGGGACAGGGGGATTGAATGAGCAGTTCTTC. This translates into CASSSGTGGLNEQFF.